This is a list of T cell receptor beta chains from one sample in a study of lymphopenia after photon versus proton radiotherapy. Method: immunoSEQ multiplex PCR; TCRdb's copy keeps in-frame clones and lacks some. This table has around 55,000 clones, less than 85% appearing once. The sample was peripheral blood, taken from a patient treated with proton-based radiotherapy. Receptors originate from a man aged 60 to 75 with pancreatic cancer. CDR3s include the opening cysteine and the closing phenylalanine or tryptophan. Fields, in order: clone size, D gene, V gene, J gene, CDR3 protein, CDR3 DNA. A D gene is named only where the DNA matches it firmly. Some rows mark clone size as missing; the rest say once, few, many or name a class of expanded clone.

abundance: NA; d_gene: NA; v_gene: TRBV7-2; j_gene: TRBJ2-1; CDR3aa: CASSLAEGYNEQFF; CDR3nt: TGTGCCAGCAGCTTAGCGGAGGGTTACAATGAGCAGTTCTTC
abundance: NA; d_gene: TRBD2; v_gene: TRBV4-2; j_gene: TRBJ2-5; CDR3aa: CASSQEQGGFRETQYF; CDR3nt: TGTGCCAGCAGCCAAGAGCAGGGAGGGTTTCGAGAGACCCAGTACTTC
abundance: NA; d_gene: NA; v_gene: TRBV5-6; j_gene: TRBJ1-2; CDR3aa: CASSLAGTAYIYGYTF; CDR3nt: TGTGCCAGCAGCTTGGCCGGGACCGCATATATTTATGGCTACACCTTC
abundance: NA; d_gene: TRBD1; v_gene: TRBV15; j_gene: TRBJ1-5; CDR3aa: CATSREDRDDQPQHF; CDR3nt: TGTGCCACCAGCAGGGAAGACAGGGATGACCAGCCCCAGCATTTT
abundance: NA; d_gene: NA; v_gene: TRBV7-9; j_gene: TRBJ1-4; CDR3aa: CASSSPAEEKLFF; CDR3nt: TGTGCCAGCAGCTCCCCGGCCGAGGAAAAACTGTTTTTT
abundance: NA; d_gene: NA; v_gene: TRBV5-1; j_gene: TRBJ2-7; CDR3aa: CASGRSGQPYEQYF; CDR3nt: TGCGCCAGCGGGAGATCGGGACAACCCTACGAGCAGTACTTC
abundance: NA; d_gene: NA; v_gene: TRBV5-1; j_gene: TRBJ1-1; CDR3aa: CASSQTQGNTEAFF; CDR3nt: TGCGCCAGCAGCCAAACCCAAGGTAACACTGAAGCTTTCTTT
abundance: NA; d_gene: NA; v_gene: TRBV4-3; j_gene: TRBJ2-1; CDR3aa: CASSQYNEQFF; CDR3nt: TGCGCCAGCAGCCAGTACAATGAGCAGTTCTTC
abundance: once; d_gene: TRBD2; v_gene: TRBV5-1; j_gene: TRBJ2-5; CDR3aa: CASSLTSGQETQYF; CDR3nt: TGCGCCAGCAGCTTGACTAGCGGACAAGAGACCCAGTACTTC
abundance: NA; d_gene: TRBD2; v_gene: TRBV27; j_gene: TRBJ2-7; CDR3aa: CASSPTSGYSYEQYF; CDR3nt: TGTGCCAGCAGCCCAACTAGCGGTTATTCCTACGAGCAGTACTTC
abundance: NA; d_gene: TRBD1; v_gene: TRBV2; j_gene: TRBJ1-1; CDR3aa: CASSLRDRASNTEAFF; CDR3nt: TGTGCCAGCAGCCTACGGGACAGGGCTTCGAACACTGAAGCTTTCTTT
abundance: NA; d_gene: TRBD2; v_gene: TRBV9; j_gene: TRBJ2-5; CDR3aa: CASSVGLAGEETQYF; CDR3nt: TGTGCCAGCAGCGTAGGTCTAGCGGGGGAAGAGACCCAGTACTTC
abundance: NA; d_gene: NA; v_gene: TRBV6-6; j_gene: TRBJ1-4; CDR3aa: CASKSGRLANEKLFF; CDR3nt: TGTGCCAGCAAGTCAGGTCGATTAGCTAATGAAAAACTGTTTTTT
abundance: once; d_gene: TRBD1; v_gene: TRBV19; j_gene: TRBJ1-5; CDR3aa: CASSDDRGQGQPQHF; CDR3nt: TGTGCCAGTAGTGACGACAGGGGGCAGGGTCAGCCCCAGCATTTT
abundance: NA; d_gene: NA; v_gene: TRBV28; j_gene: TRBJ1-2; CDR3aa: CASTPEPNYGYTF; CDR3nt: TGTGCCAGCACCCCGGAGCCTAACTATGGCTACACCTTC
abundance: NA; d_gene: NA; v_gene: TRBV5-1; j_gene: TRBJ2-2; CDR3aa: CASSLVGGGQDGELFF; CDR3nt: TGCGCCAGCAGCTTGGTAGGAGGGGGCCAGGACGGGGAGCTGTTTTTT
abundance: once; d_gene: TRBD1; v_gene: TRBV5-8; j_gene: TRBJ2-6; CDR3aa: CASSLYVAQGAYSGANVLTF; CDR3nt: TGTGCCAGCAGCTTATACGTCGCGCAGGGGGCATACTCTGGGGCCAACGTCCTGACTTTC
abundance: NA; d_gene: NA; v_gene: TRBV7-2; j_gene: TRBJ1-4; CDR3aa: CASSGGINEKLFF; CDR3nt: TGTGCCAGCTCAGGAGGGATTAATGAAAAACTGTTTTTT
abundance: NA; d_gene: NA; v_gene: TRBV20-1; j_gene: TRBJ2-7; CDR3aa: CSAGPLKNF; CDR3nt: TGCAGTGCCGGCCCCTTGAAGAATTTC
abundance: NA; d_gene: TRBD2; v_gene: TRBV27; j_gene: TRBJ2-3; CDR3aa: CASKPQPKTSGSVGGTDTQYF; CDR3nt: TGTGCCAGCAAACCACAACCGAAGACTAGCGGGAGCGTTGGAGGCACAGATACGCAGTATTTT
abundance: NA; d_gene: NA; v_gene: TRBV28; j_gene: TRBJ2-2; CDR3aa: CASSFGRLAENTGELFF; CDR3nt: TGTGCCAGCAGTTTTGGGCGACTCGCAGAGAACACCGGGGAGCTGTTTTTT
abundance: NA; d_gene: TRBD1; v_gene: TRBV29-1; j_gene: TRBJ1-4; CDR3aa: CSGRTGSEKLFF; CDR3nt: TGCAGCGGTAGGACAGGGAGTGAAAAACTGTTTTTT
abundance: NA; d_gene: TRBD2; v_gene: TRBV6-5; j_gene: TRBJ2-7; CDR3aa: CASSYSFLREGYEQYF; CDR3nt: TGTGCCAGCAGTTACTCGTTTTTGAGGGAGGGGTACGAGCAGTACTTC
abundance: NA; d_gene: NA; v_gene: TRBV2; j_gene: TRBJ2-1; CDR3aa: CASSVPDYPYNEQFF; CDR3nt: TGTGCCAGCAGTGTTCCGGACTACCCCTACAATGAGCAGTTCTTC
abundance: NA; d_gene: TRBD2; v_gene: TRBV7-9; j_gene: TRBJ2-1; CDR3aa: CASSLAGGNEQFF; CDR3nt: TGTGCCAGCAGCTTAGCGGGGGGGAATGAGCAGTTCTTC
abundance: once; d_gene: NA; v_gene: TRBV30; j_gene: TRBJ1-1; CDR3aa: CAWSRGDTEAFF; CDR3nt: TGTGCCTGGAGTCGAGGGGACACTGAAGCTTTCTTT